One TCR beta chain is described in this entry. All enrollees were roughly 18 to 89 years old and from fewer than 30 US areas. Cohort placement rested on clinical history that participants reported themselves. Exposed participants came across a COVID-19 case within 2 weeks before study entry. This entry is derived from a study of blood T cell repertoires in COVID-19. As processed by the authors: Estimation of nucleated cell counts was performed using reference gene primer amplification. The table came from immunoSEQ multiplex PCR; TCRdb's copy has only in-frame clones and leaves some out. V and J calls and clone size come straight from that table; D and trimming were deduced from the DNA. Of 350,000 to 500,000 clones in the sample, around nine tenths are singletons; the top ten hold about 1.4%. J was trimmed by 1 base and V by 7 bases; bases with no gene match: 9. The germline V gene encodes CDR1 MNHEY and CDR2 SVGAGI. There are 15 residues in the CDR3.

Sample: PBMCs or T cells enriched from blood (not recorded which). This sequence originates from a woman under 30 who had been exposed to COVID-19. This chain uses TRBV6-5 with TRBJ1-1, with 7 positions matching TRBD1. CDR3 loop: CASTPRQGSNTEAFF. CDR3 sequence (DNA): TGTGCCAGCACTCCTAGACAGGGATCGAACACTGAAGCTTTCTTT.